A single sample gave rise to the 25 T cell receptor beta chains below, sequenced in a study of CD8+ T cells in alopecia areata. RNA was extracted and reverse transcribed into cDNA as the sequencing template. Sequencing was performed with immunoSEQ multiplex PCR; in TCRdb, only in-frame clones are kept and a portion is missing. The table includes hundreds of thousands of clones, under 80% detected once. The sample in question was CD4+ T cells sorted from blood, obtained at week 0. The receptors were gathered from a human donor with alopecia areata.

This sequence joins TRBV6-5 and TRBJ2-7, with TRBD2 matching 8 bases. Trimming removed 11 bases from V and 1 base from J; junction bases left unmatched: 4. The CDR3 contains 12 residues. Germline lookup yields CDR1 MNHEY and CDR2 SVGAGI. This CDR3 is CASRGGSYEQYF. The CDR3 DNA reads TGTGCCTCTCGCGGGGGGTCCTACGAGCAGTACTTC.

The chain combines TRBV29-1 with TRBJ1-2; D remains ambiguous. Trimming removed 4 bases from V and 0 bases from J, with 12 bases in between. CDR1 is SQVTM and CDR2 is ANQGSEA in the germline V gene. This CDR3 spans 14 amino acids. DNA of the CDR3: TGCAGCGTTGGCCCCCGACAAGCTAACTATGGCTACACCTTC. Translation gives CSVGPRQANYGYTF.

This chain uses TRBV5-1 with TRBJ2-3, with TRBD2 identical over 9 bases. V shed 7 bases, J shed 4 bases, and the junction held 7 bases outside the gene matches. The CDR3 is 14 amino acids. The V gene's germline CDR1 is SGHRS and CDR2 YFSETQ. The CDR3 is CASGASGVSDTQYF. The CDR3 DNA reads TGCGCCAGCGGGGCTAGCGGGGTGTCAGATACGCAGTATTTT.

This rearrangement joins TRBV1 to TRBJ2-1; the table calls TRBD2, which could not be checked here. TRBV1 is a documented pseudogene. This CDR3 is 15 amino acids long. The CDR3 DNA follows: TGCACCAGGTCTCTAGCGGGCCGCCTTAACAATGAGCAGTTCTTC. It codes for CTRSLAGRLNNEQFF.

CDR3 in DNA: TGTGCCTGGAGTGTACCCACCGGGGTTAATGAAAAACTGTTTTTT. It yields the protein CAWSVPTGVNEKLFF. This chain uses TRBV30 with TRBJ1-4, with no clear D. The germline gives CDR1 GTSNPN, CDR2 SVGIG (reference sequence). This CDR3 is built from 15 residues. V was pared by 0 bases and J by 4 bases, with 12 bases between.

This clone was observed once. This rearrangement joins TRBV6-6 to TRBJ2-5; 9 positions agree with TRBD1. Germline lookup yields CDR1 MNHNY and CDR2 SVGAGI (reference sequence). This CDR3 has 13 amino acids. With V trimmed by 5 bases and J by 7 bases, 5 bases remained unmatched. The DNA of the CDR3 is TGTGCCAGCAGTACAGGGGGCAGAGGGACCCAGTACTTC. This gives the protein CASSTGGRGTQYF.

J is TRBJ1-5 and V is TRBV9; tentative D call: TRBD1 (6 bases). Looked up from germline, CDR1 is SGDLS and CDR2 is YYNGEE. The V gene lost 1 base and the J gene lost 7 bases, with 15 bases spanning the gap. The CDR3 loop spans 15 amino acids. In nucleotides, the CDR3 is TGTGCCAGCAGCGTAACCGGGGGCGACGGCCAGCCCCAGCATTTT. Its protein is CASSVTGGDGQPQHF.

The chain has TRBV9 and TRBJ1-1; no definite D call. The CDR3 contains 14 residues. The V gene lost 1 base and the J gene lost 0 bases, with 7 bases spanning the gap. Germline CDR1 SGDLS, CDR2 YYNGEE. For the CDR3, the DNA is TGTGCCAGCAGCGTACAATACATGAACACTGAAGCTTTCTTT. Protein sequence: CASSVQYMNTEAFF.

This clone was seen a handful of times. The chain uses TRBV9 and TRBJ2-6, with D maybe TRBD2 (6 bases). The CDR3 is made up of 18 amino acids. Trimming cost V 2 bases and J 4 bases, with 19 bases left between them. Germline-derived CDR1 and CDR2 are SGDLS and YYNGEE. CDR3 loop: CASSVGDLGTLGANVLTF. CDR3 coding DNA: TGTGCCAGCAGCGTTGGCGATTTGGGGACTCTCGGGGCCAACGTCCTGACTTTC.

The CDR3 is CASSVAGTAQETQYF. The CDR3 DNA follows: TGTGCCAGCAGCGTAGCCGGGACAGCCCAAGAGACCCAGTACTTC. The J gene is TRBJ2-5, the V gene TRBV9, with 7 bases lining up with TRBD1. Germline V gene data show CDR1 as SGDLS and CDR2 as YYNGEE. The J segment lost 1 base and the V segment lost 0 bases, leaving 3 bases of the junction unmatched. The CDR3 consists of 15 residues.

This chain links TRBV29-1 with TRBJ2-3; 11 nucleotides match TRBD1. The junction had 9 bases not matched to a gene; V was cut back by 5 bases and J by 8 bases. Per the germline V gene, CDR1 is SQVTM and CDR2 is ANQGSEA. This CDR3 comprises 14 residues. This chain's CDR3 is CSVPPGQGGGTQYF. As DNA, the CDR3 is TGCAGCGTTCCCCCGGGACAGGGGGGGGGTACGCAGTATTTT.

The CDR3 spells CASSYQGQLTQETQYF. CDR3 coding DNA: TGTGCCAGCAGTTACCAAGGACAGCTAACCCAAGAGACCCAGTACTTC. This chain uses TRBV6-6 with TRBJ2-5; tentatively, D is TRBD1 (6 bases). This CDR3 spans 16 amino acids. The V end lost 2 bases, the J end lost 1 base, and 14 bases lay between the germline ends. Germline lookup yields CDR1 MNHNY and CDR2 SVGAGI (reference sequence).

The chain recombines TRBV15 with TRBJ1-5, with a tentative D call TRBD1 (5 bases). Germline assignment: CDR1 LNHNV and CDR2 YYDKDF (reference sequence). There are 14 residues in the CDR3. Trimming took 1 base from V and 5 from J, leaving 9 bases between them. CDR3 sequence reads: CATSRVGVDQPQHF. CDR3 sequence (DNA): TGTGCCACCAGCAGAGTGGGGGTCGATCAGCCCCAGCATTTT.

This CDR3 reads CASSYSGQGEKLFF. CDR3 DNA: TGTGCCAGCAGTTACTCGGGACAGGGTGAAAAACTGTTTTTT. The rearrangement links TRBV6-5 to TRBJ1-4, with 9 bases that match TRBD1. V was clipped by 0 bases and J by 7 bases; unmatched bases: 0. CDR1 MNHEY and CDR2 SVGAGI come from the germline V gene. The CDR3 is made up of 14 amino acids.

The CDR3, as DNA: TGTGCCAGCAGCCAGCGGGCGGGGGCACTCTACGAGCAGTACTTC. It is translated as CASSQRAGALYEQYF. The chain couples TRBV7-2 to TRBJ2-7, with a weak D call TRBD2 (7 bases). CDR1 SGHTA and CDR2 FQGNSA come from the germline V gene. Trimming took 5 bases from V and 3 from J, leaving 17 bases between them. The length of the CDR3 is 15 residues. Complete variable domain (other parts from reference TRBV7-2 and TRBJ2-7): GAGVSQSPSNKVTEKGKDVELRCDPISGHTALYWYRQSLGQGLEFLIYFQGNSAPDKSGLPSDRFSAERTGGSVSTLTIQRTQQEDSAVYLCASSQRAGALYEQYFGPGTRLTVT.

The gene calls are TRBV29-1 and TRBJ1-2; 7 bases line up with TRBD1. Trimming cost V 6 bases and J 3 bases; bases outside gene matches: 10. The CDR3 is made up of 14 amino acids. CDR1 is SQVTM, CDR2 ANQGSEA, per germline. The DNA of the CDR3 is TGCAGCGTATACTCATCCGGGACAGACTATGGCTACACCTTC. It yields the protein CSVYSSGTDYGYTF.

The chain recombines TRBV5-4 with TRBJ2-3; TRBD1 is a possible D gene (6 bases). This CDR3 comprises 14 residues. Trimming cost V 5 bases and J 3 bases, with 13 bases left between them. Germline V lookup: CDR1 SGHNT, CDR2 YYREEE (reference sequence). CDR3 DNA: TGTGCCAGCAGATCATTACAGGGAACAGATACGCAGTATTTT. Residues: CASRSLQGTDTQYF.

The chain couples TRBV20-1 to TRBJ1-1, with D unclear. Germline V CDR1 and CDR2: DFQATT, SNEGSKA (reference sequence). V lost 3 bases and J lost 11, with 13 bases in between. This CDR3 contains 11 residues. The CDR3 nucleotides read TGCAGTGCTAGGACTGCTCCCTGGGCTTTCTTT. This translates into CSARTAPWAFF.

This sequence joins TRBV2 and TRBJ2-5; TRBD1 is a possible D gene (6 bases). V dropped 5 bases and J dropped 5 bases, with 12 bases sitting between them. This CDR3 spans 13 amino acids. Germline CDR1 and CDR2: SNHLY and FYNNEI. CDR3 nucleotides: TGTGCCAGCAGTCCTTTCACAGGGGAGACCCAGTACTTC. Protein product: CASSPFTGETQYF. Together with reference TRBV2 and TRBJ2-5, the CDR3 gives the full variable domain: EPEVTQTPSHQVTQMGQEVILRCVPISNHLYFYWYRQILGQKVEFLVSFYNNEISEKSEIFDDQFSVERPDGSNFTLKIRSTKLEDSAMYFCASSPFTGETQYFGPGTRLLVL.

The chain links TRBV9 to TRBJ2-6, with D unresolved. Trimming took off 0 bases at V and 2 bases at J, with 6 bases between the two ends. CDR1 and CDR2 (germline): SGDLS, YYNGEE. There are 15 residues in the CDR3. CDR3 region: CASSVVATGANVLTF. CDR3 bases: TGTGCCAGCAGCGTAGTAGCCACTGGGGCCAACGTCCTGACTTTC.

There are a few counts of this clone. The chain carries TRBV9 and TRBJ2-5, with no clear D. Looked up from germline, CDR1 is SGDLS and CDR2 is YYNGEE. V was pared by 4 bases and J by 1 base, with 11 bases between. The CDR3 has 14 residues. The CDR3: CASSFGRIQETQYF. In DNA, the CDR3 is TGTGCCAGCAGCTTCGGACGGATCCAAGAGACCCAGTACTTC.

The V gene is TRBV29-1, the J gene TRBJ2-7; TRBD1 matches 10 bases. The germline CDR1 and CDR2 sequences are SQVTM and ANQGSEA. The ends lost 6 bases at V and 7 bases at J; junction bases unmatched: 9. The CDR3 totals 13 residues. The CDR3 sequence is CSVVRGTGVEQYF. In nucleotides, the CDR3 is TGCAGCGTCGTCAGAGGGACAGGGGTTGAGCAGTACTTC.

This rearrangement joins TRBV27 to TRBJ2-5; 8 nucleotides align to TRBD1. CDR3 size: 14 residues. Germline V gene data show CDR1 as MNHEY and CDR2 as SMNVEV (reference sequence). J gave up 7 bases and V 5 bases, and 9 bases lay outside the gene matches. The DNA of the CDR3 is TGTGCCAGCAGTAAGGGGACAGGACCGCCGACCCAGTACTTC. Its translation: CASSKGTGPPTQYF.

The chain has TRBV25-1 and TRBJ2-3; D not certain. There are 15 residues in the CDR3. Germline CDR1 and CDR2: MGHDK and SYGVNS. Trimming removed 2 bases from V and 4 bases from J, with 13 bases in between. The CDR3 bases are TGTGCCAGCAGTGAACTCGACGCCTCGGCAGATACGCAGTATTTT. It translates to CASSELDASADTQYF.

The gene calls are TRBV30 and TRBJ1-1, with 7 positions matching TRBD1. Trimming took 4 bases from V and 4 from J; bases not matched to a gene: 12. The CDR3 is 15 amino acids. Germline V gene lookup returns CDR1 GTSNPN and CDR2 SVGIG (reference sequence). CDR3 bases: TGTGCCTGGACGACGGGAGGGGGCGAGGGCACTGAAGCTTTCTTT. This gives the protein CAWTTGGGEGTEAFF.